What follows are 22 T cell receptor beta chains derived from one specimen sequenced in a study of blood T cells in healthy people across ages. Together with a sample-barcoded 5' primer, a J-beta primer mix was included in a second PCR lasting about 7 to 11 cycles. TCRdb used MiXCR to reprocess the 5' RACE reads, holding one entry per CDR3 protein. The data contain approximately 2,000,000 distinct CDR3 sequences, roughly 43% of them singletons. Sequences were obtained from blood. The receptors derive from a human donor in good health.

The chain combines TRBV15 with TRBJ2-7; 8 bases map to TRBD1. The CDR3 has 13 amino acids. V shed 9 bases and J 2 bases; nucleotides not matched to a gene: 6. Per the germline V gene, CDR1 is LNHNV and CDR2 is YYDKDF (reference sequence). As DNA, the CDR3 is TGTGCCACAAGGGCGGGACAGGCCTACGAGCAGTACTTC. Translation gives CATRAGQAYEQYF.

This clonotype was observed a handful of times. The V and J genes are TRBV4-2 and TRBJ2-3; 7 bases agree with TRBD2. After removal of 0 bases from V and 3 bases from J, the junction contained 3 bases not matched to a gene. CDR3 length: 15 residues. Germline V gene sequence: CDR1 LGHNA, CDR2 YNFKEQ. CDR3 protein: CASSQDYGGTDTQYF. The CDR3 DNA reads TGTGCCAGCAGCCAAGACTACGGGGGGACAGATACGCAGTATTTT.

This chain connects TRBV10-3 to TRBJ2-1; possibly TRBD2 for D (7 bases). Germline V gene lookup returns CDR1 ENHRY and CDR2 SYGVKD. The CDR3 covers 15 residues. V lost 5 bases to trimming and J lost 7 bases, with 18 bases between them. CDR3 region: CAISMAGAQPNEQFF. The CDR3 nucleotides read TGTGCCATCAGTATGGCGGGGGCTCAGCCGAATGAGCAGTTCTTC.

The chain employs TRBV4-3 and TRBJ2-1; D gene unclear. The V gene lost 6 bases and the J gene lost 8 bases, with 14 bases spanning the gap. CDR1 LGHNA and CDR2 YSLEER come from the germline V gene. The CDR3 runs 13 residues. CDR3 DNA: TGCGCCAGCAGTCTTAGAGGTCGGCATGAGCAGTTCTTC. Its translation: CASSLRGRHEQFF.

There are many counts of this clonotype. The CDR3 bases are TGTGCCAGCAGCTCCCAAAGTGGGGGAAGCTGGTACGAGCAGTACTTC. Its protein product is CASSSQSGGSWYEQYF. The J gene is TRBJ2-7, the V gene TRBV7-2; D may match TRBD1 or TRBD2 (5 bases each). CDR3 size: 16 residues. V lost 4 bases and J lost 4, with 20 bases in between. In germline, CDR1 is SGHTA, CDR2 FQGNSA.

The rearrangement uses TRBV7-2 and TRBJ2-6; D perhaps matches TRBD1 (7 bases). V lost 3 bases and J lost 4, with 13 bases in between. There are 16 residues in the CDR3. Germline CDR1 is SGHTA and CDR2 is FQGNSA. This chain's CDR3 is CASSLDRRVGANVLTF. In nucleotides, the CDR3 is TGTGCCAGCAGCTTGGACAGGAGGGTCGGGGCCAACGTCCTGACTTTC.

About this clonotype itself: At one of its ends the junction is not consistent with the germline gene, which may arise from a read error. The gene calls are TRBV20-1 and TRBJ1-1; 9 bases agree with TRBD1. CDR1 is DFQATT and CDR2 is SNEGSKA in the germline V gene (reference sequence). This CDR3 is 14 amino acids long. The CDR3 DNA sequence: TGCAGTGTAACCTCCGGGACAGGGAACACTGAAGCTTCCTTT. It specifies CSVTSGTGNTEASF.

As for this clonotype: Germline is not matched at one junction end, which may reflect a read error. The chain couples TRBV20-1 to TRBJ2-2, with 7 bases fitting TRBD2. CDR3 length equals 14 residues. Germline-derived CDR1 and CDR2 are DFQATT and SNEGSKA (reference sequence). The CDR3 bases are TGCAGTGCTAGCGGGGGGATTAATACCGGGGAGCCGTTTTTT. Its translation is CSASGGINTGEPFF.

The chain uses TRBV4-3 and TRBJ2-7; 13 bases are shared with TRBD2. V lost 0 bases, J lost 10 bases, and 12 bases stayed unmatched. Germline CDR1 LGHNA, CDR2 YSLEER. This CDR3 is built from 17 residues. CDR3 loop: CASSQDGTSGVVMAQYF. The CDR3 bases are TGCGCCAGCAGCCAAGATGGGACTAGCGGGGTGGTAATGGCCCAGTACTTC.

This clonotype came up a few times. The chain combines TRBV20-1 with TRBJ1-5; 7 nucleotides agree with TRBD1. The CDR3 runs 13 residues. Germline V gene sequence: CDR1 DFQATT, CDR2 SNEGSKA (reference sequence). After removal of 6 bases from V and 3 bases from J, the junction contained 5 bases not matched to a gene. The CDR3 sequence is CSAPGQINQPQHF. The CDR3 nucleotides read TGCAGTGCCCCGGGACAGATCAATCAGCCCCAGCATTTT.

In the case of this clonotype: At one of its ends the junction is not consistent with the germline gene, which may arise from a read error. V gene TRBV27 combines with J gene TRBJ2-7; 9 bases agree with TRBD2. Per germline, CDR1 MNHEY and CDR2 SMNVEV (reference sequence). The CDR3 runs to 14 residues. Here the CDR3 reads CTSSLLSGGREQYF. CDR3 coding DNA: TGTACCAGCAGTTTACTTAGCGGGGGACGCGAGCAGTACTTC.

This clonotype was seen at least ten times. J is TRBJ2-5 and V is TRBV7-2; D gene ambiguous. V lost 5 bases and J 1 base, leaving 8 bases between the germline ends. The length of the CDR3 is 13 residues. The germline V gene encodes CDR1 SGHTA and CDR2 FQGNSA. Written as DNA, the CDR3 is TGTGCCAGCAGCCGGGTCCTCCAAGAGACCCAGTACTTC. As protein: CASSRVLQETQYF.

This clonotype was seen only a few times. The chain is built from TRBV5-6 and TRBJ2-1, with D perhaps matching TRBD2 (5 bases). The CDR3 covers 13 residues. The ends were cut back, 3 bases at V and 6 bases at J, with 10 bases in the middle. CDR1 and CDR2 (germline): SGHDT, YYEEEE. CDR3 in amino acids: CASSSIGSNEQFF. CDR3 sequence (DNA): TGTGCCAGCAGCTCTATAGGGAGCAATGAGCAGTTCTTC.

The V gene is TRBV7-2, the J gene TRBJ2-4, with 9 bases fitting TRBD1. The DNA matches TRBJ2-7 better at its end, which makes the J call doubtful. Germline V gives CDR1 SGHTA, CDR2 FQGNSA. The CDR3 consists of 17 residues. The CDR3 sequence is CASSLYSTGGAFYEQYF. CDR3 bases: TGTGCCAGCAGCTTATATTCTACAGGGGGCGCTTTCTACGAGCAGTACTTC.

The chain joins TRBV6-5 to TRBJ2-6; 8 bases align to TRBD1. The CDR3 has 15 residues. CDR1 MNHEY and CDR2 SVGAGI come from the germline V gene. Unmatched junction bases numbered 7, after V lost 8 bases and J lost 4 bases. The CDR3 DNA reads as TGTGCCAGCGGGCGGACAGGGAACGGGGCCAACGTCCTGACTTTC. Its translation: CASGRTGNGANVLTF.

The chain recombines TRBV28 with TRBJ1-2; D is uncertain. V dropped 5 bases and J dropped 4 bases, with 14 bases sitting between them. Germline V gene lookup returns CDR1 MDHEN and CDR2 SYDVKM. This CDR3 region has 14 residues. CDR3 coding DNA: TGTGCCAGCAGTAGAGGGTCCGGCCTCTATGGCTACACCTTC. Amino acid sequence: CASSRGSGLYGYTF.

The J gene is TRBJ2-3, the V gene TRBV2; a possible D gene is TRBD2 (6 bases). This CDR3 region has 14 residues. Germline loops: CDR1 SNHLY, CDR2 FYNNEI. The germline V and J ends were trimmed by 6 bases and 4 bases, with 14 bases remaining between them. The CDR3 DNA is TGTGCCAGCAGGGATCGGCGGGGCGCAGATACGCAGTATTTT. Residues: CASRDRRGADTQYF.

This clonotype was seen a few times. The V and J genes are TRBV20-1 and TRBJ2-1; no reliable D call. Trimming cost V 5 bases and J 4 bases, with 27 bases left between them. The germline V gene encodes CDR1 DFQATT and CDR2 SNEGSKA (reference sequence). The CDR3 totals 18 residues. CDR3 residues: CSAPSTVPNPHTYNEQFF. CDR3 nucleotides: TGCAGTGCTCCCTCTACAGTCCCCAACCCCCATACATACAATGAGCAGTTCTTC.

This clonotype was observed a handful of times. V gene TRBV7-9 combines with J gene TRBJ2-1, with 12 bases fitting TRBD2. With 3 bases clipped from V and 5 bases from J, the junction kept 2 bases outside the gene matches. The CDR3 is 15 residues long. CDR1 and CDR2 (germline): SEHNR, FQNEAQ (reference sequence). The CDR3: CASSFRTSGDNEQFF. The CDR3 DNA reads TGTGCCAGCAGCTTTAGGACTAGCGGGGACAATGAGCAGTTCTTC.

CDR3 in DNA: TGTGCCAGCAGAAGAGGGCTAGCGGGGAGGAATCTACAAGAGACCCAGTACTTC. Its protein is CASRRGLAGRNLQETQYF. The rearrangement joins TRBV12-3 or TRBV12-4 to TRBJ2-5; TRBD2 aligns across 9 bases. The CDR3 totals 18 residues. The junction had 16 bases not matched to a gene; V was cut back by 6 bases and J by 2 bases.

This clonotype was picked up a small number of times. This chain uses TRBV9 with TRBJ2-7; 10 nucleotides agree with TRBD2. This CDR3 comprises 16 residues. Losses at the gene ends were 3 bases for V and 1 base for J; bases not matched to a gene: 7. Looked up from germline, CDR1 is SGDLS and CDR2 is YYNGEE. CDR3 residues: CASSASGTSVSYEQYF. The CDR3 DNA reads TGTGCCAGCAGCGCCTCCGGGACTAGCGTATCCTACGAGCAGTACTTC. The entire variable domain, with the rest obtained from reference TRBV9 and TRBJ2-7, is as follows: DSGVTQTPKHLITATGQRVTLRCSPRSGDLSVYWYQQSLDQGLQFLIQYYNGEERAKGNILERFSAQQFPDLHSELNLSSLELGDSALYFCASSASGTSVSYEQYFGPGTRLTVT.

V gene TRBV4-2 combines with J gene TRBJ2-7, with D maybe TRBD2 (6 bases). The CDR3 totals 16 residues. Germline V gene sequence: CDR1 LGHNA, CDR2 YNFKEQ. V gave up 0 bases and J gave up 0 bases, with 12 bases separating them. The CDR3 nucleotides are TGTGCCAGCAGCCAAGAGATGGGGGGTAGCTCCTACGAGCAGTACTTC. It is translated as CASSQEMGGSSYEQYF.